Detailed here is one T cell receptor (beta chain). Antigen unknown. This entry comes from a study of OX40 agonist ivuxolimab in advanced cancers. Overall study context: Of mixed ages from 23 to 79 and averaging about 56 years, the group was just under 85% male. Findings of the study overall: More expanded clones were found, on average, in CD8+ than in CD4+ T cells. Normalized T-cell clonal expansion was also low in a subset of nonresponders. CD4+ and CD8+ blood T cells expanded clonally by week 6 at 0.1 to 3.0 mg/kg.

Some clones are missing from TCRdb's copy, which holds only in-frame ones; the method was immunoSEQ multiplex PCR. Here the sample spans 60,000 to 65,000 clones, approximately 92% being singletons. This CDR3 is 13 amino acids long. Deletions cut 3 bases from V and 8 bases from J, with 13 bases between. Germline assignment: CDR1 LNHDA and CDR2 SQIVND (reference sequence). The sequences come from CD4+ or CD8+ T cells sorted from blood, collected in a trial of the OX40 agonist ivuxolimab. This sequence was found in an adult with an advanced solid tumor such as melanoma, head and neck, liver or kidney cancer. The chain links TRBV19 to TRBJ1-2; D call uncertain. The DNA for the CDR3 is TGTGCCAGTAGTATTCGGCGGACTTGGGGCTACACCTTC. As protein: CASSIRRTWGYTF.